These T cell receptor beta chains were read from a single sample in a study of blood T cells in healthy people across ages. From the 5' RACE reads, TCRdb called clonotypes with MiXCR, one entry per CDR3 protein. The sample has roughly 1.9 million distinct CDR3 sequences; 35% to 50% are singletons. The sample taken for sequencing was blood. The receptors stem from a human donor in good health. Each CDR3 is given with its conserved first and last residue. Each record gives: D gene, J gene, clone size, V gene, CDR3 DNA, CDR3 protein. A D gene is named only where the DNA matches it firmly. Not every row has a clone size; where given, it reads once, few, many or a size class.

D: -
J: TRBJ2-7
size: -
V: TRBV4-3
DNA: TGCGCCAGCAGCCCGGAACAGGGAGGGGGCTACGAGCAGTACTTC
CDR3: CASSPEQGGGYEQYF

D: -
J: TRBJ2-7
size: -
V: TRBV10-3
DNA: TGTGCCATCAGTGAGACGGGGGTCTACGAGCAGTACTTC
CDR3: CAISETGVYEQYF

D: -
J: TRBJ1-2
size: -
V: TRBV5-1
DNA: TGCACCAGCAGCTTGGATTTTCAGAGGGAAGACGGCTACACCTTC
CDR3: CTSSLDFQREDGYTF

D: TRBD1
J: TRBJ1-2
size: -
V: TRBV4-1
DNA: TGCGCCAGCAGCCAAGAACAGGGACAGTCCTATGGCTACACCTTC
CDR3: CASSQEQGQSYGYTF

D: -
J: TRBJ2-7
size: few
V: TRBV20-1
DNA: TGCAGTGCTAGAGATCTGGCAGGATACGAGCAGTACTTC
CDR3: CSARDLAGYEQYF

D: -
J: TRBJ1-4
size: -
V: TRBV7-2
DNA: TGTGCCAGCAGCTCCAGACAGACCATTGAAAAACTGTTTTTT
CDR3: CASSSRQTIEKLFF

D: -
J: TRBJ1-2
size: -
V: TRBV12-3/TRBV12-4
DNA: TGTGCCGGCAGTTTCTGGACGGGAGCTAACTATGGCTACACCTTC
CDR3: CAGSFWTGANYGYTF

D: -
J: TRBJ1-1
size: -
V: TRBV10-3
DNA: TGTGCCATCACCTCAGACAGCTCCGAGACTGAAGCTTTCTTT
CDR3: CAITSDSSETEAFF

D: -
J: TRBJ1-2
size: few
V: TRBV6-1
DNA: TGTGCCAGCACCTGGCGGGACGCGGGGTATGGCTACACCTTC
CDR3: CASTWRDAGYGYTF

D: -
J: TRBJ2-7
size: few
V: TRBV5-1
DNA: TGCGCCAGCAGCTTTTTTCCGGGGAGCACCTACGAGCAGTACTTC
CDR3: CASSFFPGSTYEQYF

D: -
J: TRBJ2-3
size: -
V: TRBV29-1
DNA: TGCAGCGTTGGGCTACTAGTTTTCCCAGATACGCAGTATTTT
CDR3: CSVGLLVFPDTQYF

D: -
J: TRBJ1-6
size: -
V: TRBV7-3
DNA: TGTGCCAGCAGCCGCGGTGGCCTGATGAATTCACCCCTCCACTTT
CDR3: CASSRGGLMNSPLHF

D: -
J: TRBJ1-5
size: -
V: TRBV24-1
DNA: TGTGCCACGAGTGGACAGACCTATCAGCCCCAGCATTTT
CDR3: CATSGQTYQPQHF

D: TRBD1
J: TRBJ1-5
size: -
V: TRBV20-1
DNA: TGCAGTGCTAGAAGGGGGCTAAGTCAGCCCCAGCATTTT
CDR3: CSARRGLSQPQHF

D: TRBD2
J: TRBJ2-7
size: -
V: TRBV7-2
DNA: TGTGCCAGCAGATTGACTAGCGGGGTGTACGAGCAGTACTTC
CDR3: CASRLTSGVYEQYF

D: TRBD1
J: TRBJ1-2
size: -
V: TRBV13
DNA: TGTGCCAGCAGCTACGACAGGGGTTTTAACTATGGCTACACCTTC
CDR3: CASSYDRGFNYGYTF

D: -
J: TRBJ2-1
size: -
V: TRBV20-1
DNA: TGCAGTGCTAGGATGGATACCTTCTACAATGAGCAGTTCTTC
CDR3: CSARMDTFYNEQFF

D: TRBD1
J: TRBJ1-2
size: -
V: TRBV20-1
DNA: TGCAGTACTCCCACTCAGGACAGGGTGTATAGCTACACCTTC
CDR3: CSTPTQDRVYSYTF

D: -
J: TRBJ2-1
size: -
V: TRBV7-2
DNA: TGTGCCAGCAGCTTAGGTATTTCGCTCTACCATTTCTACAATGAGCAGTTCTTC
CDR3: CASSLGISLYHFYNEQFF

D: -
J: TRBJ1-6
size: few
V: TRBV15
DNA: TGTGCCACCAGCATAGCCGGGTCGGGGTTTTCACCCCTCCACTTT
CDR3: CATSIAGSGFSPLHF

D: TRBD2
J: TRBJ2-3
size: few
V: TRBV24-1
DNA: TGTGCCACCAGTGATCGGCTAGCGGGGGGCAGCACAGATACGCAGTATTTT
CDR3: CATSDRLAGGSTDTQYF

D: TRBD2
J: TRBJ2-1
size: -
V: TRBV7-8
DNA: TGTGCCAGCAGCTTTAGCGGGGCCATCCCGGCTGTTGAGCAGTTCTTC
CDR3: CASSFSGAIPAVEQFF

D: -
J: TRBJ1-2
size: -
V: TRBV12-3/TRBV12-4
DNA: TGTGCCAGCAGTCGGAGCATGTATGGCTACACCTTC
CDR3: CASSRSMYGYTF

D: -
J: TRBJ1-2
size: once
V: TRBV20-1
DNA: TGCAGTGCTACTAAAGGAGTCTCCGAAAACTATGGCTACACCTTC
CDR3: CSATKGVSENYGYTF

D: -
J: TRBJ2-5
size: -
V: TRBV7-9
DNA: TGTGCCAGCAGCTTAGTAGGACGATACCAAGAGACCCAGTACTTC
CDR3: CASSLVGRYQETQYF

D: -
J: TRBJ2-5
size: -
V: TRBV2
DNA: TGTGCCAGCAGTCGGGATTCCTACGTGCAGTACTTC
CDR3: CASSRDSYVQYF

D: -
J: TRBJ2-1
size: once
V: TRBV6-2/TRBV6-3
DNA: TGTGCCAGCAGTTATAGCTCGCCTTTTAATGAGCAGTTCTTC
CDR3: CASSYSSPFNEQFF

D: -
J: TRBJ1-4
size: -
V: TRBV4-3
DNA: TGCGCCAGCAGCCTTAGGGATGCAACTAATGAAAAACTGTTTTTT
CDR3: CASSLRDATNEKLFF